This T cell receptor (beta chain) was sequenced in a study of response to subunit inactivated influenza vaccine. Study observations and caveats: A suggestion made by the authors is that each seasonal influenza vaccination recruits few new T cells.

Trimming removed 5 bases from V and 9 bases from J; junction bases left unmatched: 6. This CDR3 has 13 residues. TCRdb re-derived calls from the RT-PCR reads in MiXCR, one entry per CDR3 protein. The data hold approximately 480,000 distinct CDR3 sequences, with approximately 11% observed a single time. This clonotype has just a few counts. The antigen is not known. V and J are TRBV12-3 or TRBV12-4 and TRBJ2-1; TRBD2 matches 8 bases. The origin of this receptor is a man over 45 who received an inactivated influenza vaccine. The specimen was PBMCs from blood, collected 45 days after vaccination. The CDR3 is CASSLRGGGEQFF. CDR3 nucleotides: TGTGCCAGCAGTCTCCGGGGGGGCGGTGAGCAGTTCTTC.